These 21 T cell receptor beta chains were all obtained from the same sample, sequenced in a study of blood T cell repertoires in COVID-19. The assay was immunoSEQ multiplex PCR, and TCRdb's table has in-frame clones only and misses some. The repertoire includes 150,000 to 200,000 clones, roughly 82% of them detected once, and about 4.9% sits in the top ten. Sequenced sample: peripheral blood. The source is a woman in her twenties or thirties with acute or convalescent COVID-19.

The chain joins TRBV12-3 or TRBV12-4 to TRBJ1-2; 7 positions match TRBD1. Trimming took 6 bases from V and 8 from J; bases not matched to a gene: 9. This CDR3 region has 13 residues. The CDR3 DNA sequence: TGTGCCAGCAGCCGTGGACAGGACGGGGGCTACACCTTC. Residues: CASSRGQDGGYTF.

The gene calls are TRBV4-1 and TRBJ1-3; D not resolved. The germline gives CDR1 MGHRA, CDR2 YSYEKL. Trimming took off 4 bases at V and 0 bases at J, with 19 bases between the two ends. The CDR3 sequence is 18 residues long. The CDR3 nucleotides read TGCGCCAGCAGCCTTTTCCCTGCGGAGGCGTCCTCTGGAAACACCATATATTTT. It is translated as CASSLFPAEASSGNTIYF.

The chain is built from TRBV7-8 and TRBJ1-2; 9 bases line up with TRBD1. The CDR3 covers 17 residues. The trim removed 5 bases at V and 1 base at J, leaving 11 bases unmatched. From germline, CDR1 is SGHVS and CDR2 FQNEAQ. CDR3: CASSDRDRDGLNYGYTF. Here the CDR3 DNA reads TGTGCCAGCAGCGACCGGGACAGGGATGGGCTTAACTATGGCTACACCTTC.

The V and J genes are TRBV28 and TRBJ1-2, with D maybe TRBD1 (5 bases). This CDR3 comprises 13 residues. Per germline, CDR1 MDHEN and CDR2 SYDVKM. V lost 10 bases and J 4 bases, leaving 16 bases between the germline ends. The CDR3 DNA follows: TGTGCCACGAAGAGGGGAGGGCTCTATGGCTACACCTTC. Translated, it gives CATKRGGLYGYTF.

The V call is TRBV4-3, the J call TRBJ2-1; D not resolved. The ends were cut back, 0 bases at V and 0 bases at J, with 9 bases in the middle. Germline V CDR1 and CDR2: LGHNA, YSLEER. The CDR3 sequence is 16 residues long. The CDR3 here is CASSQDPRSSYNEQFF. CDR3 bases: TGCGCCAGCAGCCAAGATCCTAGGAGCTCCTACAATGAGCAGTTCTTC.

V is TRBV28 and J is TRBJ2-7; 9 bases are shared with TRBD1. The CDR3 spans 15 residues. Trimming took 5 bases from V and 5 from J; bases not matched to a gene: 10. CDR1 MDHEN and CDR2 SYDVKM come from the germline V gene. Here the CDR3 DNA reads TGTGCCAGCAGTATACCGGGACAGGGTTTCGACGAGCAGTACTTC. Protein product: CASSIPGQGFDEQYF.

This sequence joins TRBV14 and TRBJ2-7; D call uncertain. This CDR3 contains 14 residues. Trimming removed 3 bases at V and 2 bases at J, with 11 bases between. Germline V gene data show CDR1 as SGHDN and CDR2 as FVKESK. DNA of the CDR3: TGTGCCAGCAGCCATAGTCACCTCCCCTACGAGCAGTACTTC. Residues: CASSHSHLPYEQYF.

The chain combines TRBV6-2 or TRBV6-3 with TRBJ1-5, with TRBD1 matching over 8 bases. J was trimmed by 4 bases and V by 5 bases; bases with no gene match: 10. Looked up from germline, CDR1 is MNHEY and CDR2 is SVGEGT. The CDR3 sequence is 16 residues long. The CDR3 DNA sequence: TGTGCCAGCAGTGACCATGACAGGGGTCTTAATCAGCCCCAGCATTTT. It specifies CASSDHDRGLNQPQHF.

V usage is TRBV5-6 and J usage is TRBJ2-1, with D uncertain. CDR1 and CDR2 (germline): SGHDT, YYEEEE. V gave up 2 bases and J gave up 3 bases, with 12 bases separating them. This CDR3 contains 15 residues. The CDR3 protein is CASSFYPKSYNEQFF. Here the CDR3 DNA reads TGTGCCAGCAGCTTTTACCCCAAGAGCTACAATGAGCAGTTCTTC.

V gene TRBV9 combines with J gene TRBJ2-7; 8 bases line up with TRBD1. Per germline, CDR1 SGDLS and CDR2 YYNGEE. The J segment lost 3 bases and the V segment lost 4 bases, leaving 6 bases of the junction unmatched. The length of the CDR3 is 14 residues. CDR3 residues: CASSSTGTGYEQYF. CDR3 DNA sequence: TGTGCCAGCAGCTCAACCGGGACAGGCTACGAGCAGTACTTC. The entire variable domain, with the rest obtained from reference TRBV9 and TRBJ2-7, is as follows: DSGVTQTPKHLITATGQRVTLRCSPRSGDLSVYWYQQSLDQGLQFLIQYYNGEERAKGNILERFSAQQFPDLHSELNLSSLELGDSALYFCASSSTGTGYEQYFGPGTRLTVT.

V and J are TRBV11-2 and TRBJ2-1, with TRBD2 matching over 10 bases. The J segment lost 1 base and the V segment lost 4 bases, leaving 13 bases of the junction unmatched. Germline V gene lookup returns CDR1 SGHAT and CDR2 FQNNGV. This CDR3 has 19 amino acids. CDR3 sequence reads: CASSSPMQTSGHSYNEQFF. In DNA form, the CDR3 reads TGTGCCAGCAGCTCTCCAATGCAGACTAGCGGGCATTCCTACAATGAGCAGTTCTTC.

The V and J genes are TRBV21-1 and TRBJ1-1. TRBV21-1 is flagged as a pseudogene. The CDR3 has 19 residues. As DNA, the CDR3 is TGTGCCAGCAGCAATAACCCCCCGGGTATGGAGGGTGCAGGAACTGAAGCTTTCTTT. Protein product: CASSNNPPGMEGAGTEAFF.

The genes are TRBV7-6 and TRBJ2-5, with 7 bases fitting TRBD2. This CDR3 contains 18 residues. The junction had 17 bases not matched to a gene; V was cut back by 5 bases and J by 2 bases. Looked up from germline, CDR1 is SGHVS and CDR2 is FNYEAQ. The CDR3 spells CASSRRLAGGEAQETQYF. Written as DNA, the CDR3 is TGTGCCAGCAGCCGTAGACTAGCTGGCGGAGAGGCACAAGAGACCCAGTACTTC.

This rearrangement joins TRBV5-6 to TRBJ1-2; D unresolved. Germline V gene sequence: CDR1 SGHDT, CDR2 YYEEEE. The CDR3 is 14 residues long. The ends were cut back, 0 bases at V and 0 bases at J, with 6 bases in the middle. The CDR3 loop is CASSLAGTNYGYTF. For the CDR3, the DNA is TGTGCCAGCAGCTTGGCAGGTACTAACTATGGCTACACCTTC.

V is TRBV7-6 and J is TRBJ1-4; D is unclear. Germline V CDR1 and CDR2: SGHVS, FNYEAQ. Trimming removed 1 base from V and 7 bases from J, with 19 bases in between. The CDR3 has 17 residues. The CDR3 bases are TGTGCCAGCAGCTTAGAACGTACCTCGAGGTCCGGTGAAAAACTGTTTTTT. Its translation is CASSLERTSRSGEKLFF.

J is TRBJ1-1 and V is TRBV7-8, with D tentatively TRBD1 (6 bases). Looked up from germline, CDR1 is SGHVS and CDR2 is FQNEAQ. The CDR3 loop spans 15 amino acids. The germline V and J ends were trimmed by 1 base and 2 bases, with 11 bases remaining between them. In DNA, the CDR3 is TGTGCCAGCAGCTTAGGGGGACATACAAACACTGAAGCTTTCTTT. It translates to CASSLGGHTNTEAFF.

The J gene is TRBJ2-2, the V gene TRBV4-2; a weak D match, TRBD1 (6 bases). The CDR3 extends over 18 amino acids. Germline V gene lookup returns CDR1 LGHNA and CDR2 YNFKEQ. The V end was cut by 0 bases, the J end by 4 bases, with 18 bases between. The CDR3 nucleotides are TGTGCCAGCAGCCAAGAGCCGCAGGGGATGGGGCGCACCGGGGAGCTGTTTTTT. As protein: CASSQEPQGMGRTGELFF.

The genes are TRBV6-2 or TRBV6-3 and TRBJ1-3; D perhaps matches TRBD1 (5 bases). Trimming shortened V by 2 bases and J by 0 bases, and 8 bases separated the two germline ends. Germline assignment: CDR1 MNHEY and CDR2 SVGEGT. The CDR3 covers 15 residues. CDR3 DNA sequence: TGTGCCAGCAGTTACCGACAGCTCTCTGGAAACACCATATATTTT. Its protein product is CASSYRQLSGNTIYF.

V is TRBV28 and J is TRBJ2-6; 11 bases are shared with TRBD2. CDR3 length: 14 amino acids. CDR1 MDHEN and CDR2 SYDVKM come from the germline V gene. Germline trimming cut 10 bases from V and 2 bases from J; bases unmatched to any gene: 1. In DNA, the CDR3 is TGTGCCATAGCGGGGGGGCCTGGGGCCAACGTCCTGACTTTC. This codes for CAIAGGPGANVLTF.

A few counts support this clone. The chain carries TRBV27 and TRBJ1-2, with TRBD1 matching 8 bases. This CDR3 comprises 16 residues. The junction had 7 bases not matched to a gene; V was cut back by 0 bases and J by 4 bases. Looked up from germline, CDR1 is MNHEY and CDR2 is SMNVEV (reference sequence). The chain's CDR3 is CASSLSSGTGFYGYTF. In nucleotides, the CDR3 is TGTGCCAGCAGTTTATCTTCCGGGACAGGCTTCTATGGCTACACCTTC.

The CDR3: CASTLGGHQGYTF. CDR3 nucleotides: TGTGCCAGCACCCTTGGGGGCCACCAAGGCTACACCTTC. The chain links TRBV6-6 to TRBJ1-2; maybe TRBD1 (6 bases). Germline V gene lookup returns CDR1 MNHNY and CDR2 SVGAGI (reference sequence). The CDR3 consists of 13 residues. V lost 7 bases to trimming and J lost 8 bases, with 17 bases between them.